The 31 T cell receptor beta chains below all came from one sample that was sequenced in a study of blood T cell repertoires in COVID-19 (dated by TCRdb to 2020 to 2022). The protocol used for the library was the immunoSEQ multiplex PCR assay. What TCRdb holds here is the immuneACCESS table cut down to in-frame rearrangements. Part of the clones is not present; checked against another copy, under half of the missing clones reflect an unresolved V gene, and the others are unexplained. Within this sample are roughly 120,000 clones, with roughly 90% of them counted one time only. The ten biggest clones cover approximately 8.7% of the sample. Material for sequencing was peripheral blood. The receptors shown here come from a man between 65 and 79 years old who had recovered from COVID-19.

This chain connects TRBV27 to TRBJ1-5; TRBD1 is a possible D gene (6 bases). Trimming took 2 bases from V and 3 from J, leaving 14 bases between them. The CDR3 spans 16 residues. Germline CDR1 MNHEY, CDR2 SMNVEV (reference sequence). In DNA form, the CDR3 reads TGTGCCAGCAGTTTAAAAGGGCAGGGGTTCAATCAGCCCCAGCATTTT. Amino acids: CASSLKGQGFNQPQHF.

The chain employs TRBV11-2 and TRBJ2-7; perhaps TRBD2 as D (6 bases). The CDR3 contains 13 residues. V shed 8 bases and J shed 4 bases, with 15 bases lying between them. From germline, CDR1 is SGHAT and CDR2 FQNNGV. The CDR3 nucleotides are TGTGCCAGCGGACGGGAGATAGGGTACGAGCAGTACTTC. Translation: CASGREIGYEQYF.

CDR3 sequence: CASSYSGSGSYEQYF. The CDR3 nucleotides are TGTGCCAGCAGTTACTCCGGGAGCGGGAGCTACGAGCAGTACTTC. This chain links TRBV6-5 with TRBJ2-7, with TRBD2 matching over 8 bases. V shed 0 bases, J shed 3 bases, and the junction held 4 bases outside the gene matches. CDR3 length: 15 residues. Germline V gene data show CDR1 as MNHEY and CDR2 as SVGAGI.

The chain combines TRBV6-6 with TRBJ1-1; D is unclear. This CDR3 region has 17 residues. V gave up 5 bases and J gave up 3 bases, with 22 bases separating them. CDR1 and CDR2 (germline): MNHNY, SVGAGI (reference sequence). CDR3 DNA: TGTGCCAGCAGTCGCCTTAAGACAACAGCGGGCTACACTGAAGCTTTCTTT. Translated, it gives CASSRLKTTAGYTEAFF.

This chain links TRBV6-5 with TRBJ2-2; D ambiguous. The germline V gene encodes CDR1 MNHEY and CDR2 SVGAGI. V lost 6 bases and J 13 bases, leaving 18 bases between the germline ends. CDR3 size: 13 residues. The DNA of the CDR3 is TGTGCCAGCAGCTCAAAACTGGAGCCGGTGCTGTTTTTT. Translating gives CASSSKLEPVLFF.

This clone has just a few counts. V gene TRBV19 combines with J gene TRBJ1-5, with D possibly being TRBD1 (6 bases). The V gene lost 7 bases and the J gene lost 1 base, with 14 bases spanning the gap. CDR3 size: 15 residues. The germline gives CDR1 LNHDA, CDR2 SQIVND (reference sequence). The CDR3 DNA is TGTGCCAGTACTAAGGGCGGACAGAGCAATCAGCCCCAGCATTTT. It specifies CASTKGGQSNQPQHF.

V is TRBV9 and J is TRBJ2-7, with 12 bases lining up with TRBD2. V shed 4 bases and J 7 bases; nucleotides not matched to a gene: 9. The germline V gene encodes CDR1 SGDLS and CDR2 YYNGEE. This CDR3 has 15 residues. The CDR3 loop is CASSPAGTSGPEQYF. The CDR3 nucleotides are TGTGCCAGCAGCCCCGCCGGGACTAGCGGGCCGGAGCAGTACTTC.

This chain uses TRBV4-1 with TRBJ2-1, with D possibly matching TRBD1 (6 bases). V lost 4 bases to trimming and J lost 0 bases, with 13 bases between them. This CDR3 is 16 amino acids long. Germline CDR1 reads MGHRA; CDR2 reads YSYEKL. The CDR3 here is CASSRFTGSSYNEQFF. CDR3 nucleotides: TGCGCCAGCAGCCGATTCACAGGGAGCTCCTACAATGAGCAGTTCTTC.

V gene TRBV21-1 combines with J gene TRBJ2-4; TRBD2 was called by the table and not checked on the DNA. TRBV21-1 is a recognized pseudogene. The length of the CDR3 is 15 residues. The CDR3: CARYGHRGLKNIQYF. CDR3 DNA: TGTGCCAGATACGGGCACAGAGGACTTAAAAACATTCAGTACTTC.

The rearrangement uses TRBV28 and TRBJ1-2; 8 nucleotides match TRBD1. Germline V gene data show CDR1 as MDHEN and CDR2 as SYDVKM. V lost 1 base, J lost 7 bases, and 8 bases stayed unmatched. There are 15 residues in the CDR3. CDR3 sequence: CASSLLDRERGGYTF. In nucleotides, the CDR3 is TGTGCCAGCAGTTTATTGGACAGGGAGCGGGGTGGCTACACCTTC.

This clone was found many times. The chain carries TRBV5-1 and TRBJ2-1; TRBD2 matches at 9 bases. V shed 1 base, J shed 4 bases, and the junction held 6 bases outside the gene matches. Germline assignment: CDR1 SGHRS and CDR2 YFSETQ. This CDR3 spans 16 amino acids. The CDR3 sequence: CASSLYSGRTYNEQFF. The CDR3 DNA reads as TGCGCCAGCAGCTTGTATAGCGGGAGAACTTACAATGAGCAGTTCTTC.

V usage is TRBV7-7 and J usage is TRBJ2-3, with 7 bases aligning to TRBD2. Germline-derived CDR1 and CDR2 are SSHAT and FNYEAQ (reference sequence). The CDR3 totals 15 residues. Germline trimming cut 5 bases from V and 5 bases from J; bases unmatched to any gene: 10. In nucleotides, the CDR3 is TGTGCCAGCAGCCTCCTGGGGGGGGAAGAAGATACGCAGTATTTT. Its protein is CASSLLGGEEDTQYF.

This clone was picked up one time. This chain connects TRBV29-1 to TRBJ1-2; D is uncertain. From germline, CDR1 is SQVTM and CDR2 ANQGSEA. The CDR3 extends over 11 amino acids. Trimming took 4 bases from V and 5 from J, leaving 8 bases between them. In DNA, the CDR3 is TGCAGCGTTGGGGCTGAATATGGCTACACCTTC. Translation: CSVGAEYGYTF. The full variable domain, its missing parts supplied by reference TRBV29-1 and TRBJ1-2, is SAVISQKPSRDICQRGTSLTIQCQVDSQVTMMFWYRQQPGQSLTLIATANQGSEATYESGFVIDKFPISRPNLTFSTLTVSNMSPEDSSIYLCSVGAEYGYTFGSGTRLTVV.

The table lists this clone with a count of one. The rearrangement uses TRBV7-2 and TRBJ2-7; maybe TRBD2 (5 bases). Germline CDR1 is SGHTA and CDR2 is FQGNSA. V was cut by 3 bases and J by 3 bases, with 12 bases left in between. The CDR3 has 14 amino acids. CDR3 DNA: TGTGCCAGCAGCTTCAACCGGGGAAGCTACGAGCAGTACTTC. As protein: CASSFNRGSYEQYF.

This chain connects TRBV7-2 to TRBJ2-1; D not certain. The V gene lost 0 bases and the J gene lost 0 bases, with 6 bases spanning the gap. Germline V gene lookup returns CDR1 SGHTA and CDR2 FQGNSA. This CDR3 is 15 amino acids long. DNA of the CDR3: TGTGCCAGCAGCTTAGCAGTGAGCTCCTACAATGAGCAGTTCTTC. It codes for CASSLAVSSYNEQFF.

The rearrangement uses TRBV18 and TRBJ1-2; 7 nucleotides line up with TRBD1. The V gene's germline CDR1 is KGHSH and CDR2 LQKENI. The V gene end was trimmed by 8 bases and the J gene end by 2 bases; junction bases not matched to a gene: 8. This CDR3 is built from 14 residues. CDR3 sequence reads: CASQADRTNYGYTF. The CDR3, as DNA: TGTGCCAGCCAAGCGGACAGGACCAACTATGGCTACACCTTC.

This sequence joins TRBV11-2 and TRBJ2-3, with 14 bases matching TRBD2. The junction had 7 bases not matched to a gene; V was cut back by 6 bases and J by 5 bases. The CDR3 has 16 amino acids. Germline V gene sequence: CDR1 SGHAT, CDR2 FQNNGV. DNA of the CDR3: TGTGCCAGCAGTCCGGGACTAGCGGGAGAAGTAGATACGCAGTATTTT. It is translated as CASSPGLAGEVDTQYF.

The genes are TRBV7-2 and TRBJ1-2; D not resolved. V was trimmed by 3 bases and J by 4 bases, leaving 15 bases between them. Germline CDR1 is SGHTA and CDR2 is FQGNSA. CDR3 length equals 15 residues. For the CDR3, the DNA is TGTGCCAGCAGCTTCGACGGGAGCCCAATCTATGGCTACACCTTC. This encodes CASSFDGSPIYGYTF.

The chain joins TRBV5-4 to TRBJ2-5; 7 bases agree with TRBD2. The CDR3 has 15 amino acids. The germline gives CDR1 SGHNT, CDR2 YYREEE (reference sequence). Germline trimming cut 1 base from V and 2 bases from J; bases unmatched to any gene: 5. This chain's CDR3 is CASSLSQGGQETQYF. The CDR3 nucleotides read TGTGCCAGCAGCTTGAGTCAGGGAGGGCAAGAGACCCAGTACTTC.

This chain joins TRBV25-1 and TRBJ1-4; D not certain. The CDR3 spans 14 residues. The V and J ends lost 3 bases and 7 bases respectively, with 12 bases between them. Germline V gives CDR1 MGHDK, CDR2 SYGVNS. CDR3 nucleotides: TGTGCCAGCAGTGACCAGGCCAGCGGTGAAAAACTGTTTTTT. The encoded protein is CASSDQASGEKLFF. Full variable domain (rest looked up from reference TRBV25-1 and TRBJ1-4): EADIYQTPRYLVIGTGKKITLECSQTMGHDKMYWYQQDPGMELHLIHYSYGVNSTEKGDLSSESTVSRIRTEHFPLTLESARPSHTSQYLCASSDQASGEKLFFGSGTQLSVL.

The chain employs TRBV4-2 and TRBJ1-4, with 7 nucleotides matching TRBD1. The germline gives CDR1 LGHNA, CDR2 YNFKEQ. This CDR3 is 15 amino acids long. Trimming cost V 1 base and J 6 bases; bases outside gene matches: 5. The CDR3 DNA reads as TGTGCCAGCAGCCAAGTCAGACAGGGAGATGAAAAACTGTTTTTT. Protein sequence: CASSQVRQGDEKLFF.

The chain combines TRBV7-6 with TRBJ1-6; 7 nucleotides align to TRBD1. The V gene end was trimmed by 5 bases and the J gene end by 5 bases; junction bases not matched to a gene: 6. Looked up from germline, CDR1 is SGHVS and CDR2 is FNYEAQ. CDR3 size: 15 residues. The CDR3 DNA sequence: TGTGCCAGCAGCCCCCGGACAGGCAATAATTCACCCCTCCACTTT. Translated: CASSPRTGNNSPLHF.

The J gene is TRBJ2-7, the V gene TRBV3-1 (or the pseudogene TRBV3-2), with 9 positions matching TRBD1. Per the germline V gene, CDR1 is LGHDT and CDR2 is YNNKEL (reference sequence). CDR3 size: 14 residues. V gave up 3 bases and J gave up 6 bases; unmatched junction bases: 6. This CDR3 is CASSHRDRDGEQYF. CDR3 coding DNA: TGTGCCAGCAGCCACCGGGACAGGGATGGCGAGCAGTACTTC.

The J gene is TRBJ1-1, the V gene TRBV7-3, with TRBD1 matching 8 bases. The CDR3 sequence is 13 residues long. In germline, CDR1 is SGHTA, CDR2 FQGTGA. Losses at the gene ends were 3 bases for V and 5 bases for J; bases not matched to a gene: 2. The DNA of the CDR3 is TGTGCCAGCAGCTTGGACAGGGCTACTGAAGCTTTCTTT. It yields the protein CASSLDRATEAFF.

The V call is TRBV7-2, the J call TRBJ1-4; 10 bases match TRBD1. V lost 5 bases and J lost 7; bases outside the gene matches: 1. The length of the CDR3 is 13 residues. Germline lookup yields CDR1 SGHTA and CDR2 FQGNSA. For the CDR3, the DNA is TGTGCCAGCAGCCGGGACAGGGGTGAAAAACTGTTTTTT. Its translation is CASSRDRGEKLFF.

The chain has TRBV7-2 and TRBJ2-5, with 9 bases identical to TRBD1. Germline V CDR1 and CDR2: SGHTA, FQGNSA. The V and J ends lost 5 bases and 4 bases, in that order; junction bases with no gene match: 8. The CDR3 has 15 residues. As DNA, the CDR3 is TGTGCCAGCAGCACTTGGACAGGGGTTGGAGAGACCCAGTACTTC. Translating it yields CASSTWTGVGETQYF.

This sequence joins TRBV7-8 and TRBJ1-2; the D is unclear. The V end lost 1 base, the J end lost 3 bases, and 6 bases lay between the germline ends. The CDR3 has 13 residues. Per germline, CDR1 SGHVS and CDR2 FQNEAQ. The CDR3 bases are TGTGCCAGCAGCTTAGAGGCGGACTATGGCTACACCTTC. Its protein is CASSLEADYGYTF.

The rearrangement uses TRBV5-1 and TRBJ2-3; 9 positions match TRBD1. CDR1 is SGHRS, CDR2 YFSETQ, per germline. The CDR3 has 13 amino acids. V shed 3 bases, J shed 4 bases, and the junction held 0 bases outside the gene matches. The CDR3 DNA follows: TGCGCCAGCAGCTGGGACAGGGCAGATACGCAGTATTTT. Its protein product is CASSWDRADTQYF.

The CDR3 spells CASSFGLAGVIEQFF. In nucleotides, the CDR3 is TGCGCCAGCAGCTTTGGTCTAGCGGGGGTAATAGAGCAGTTCTTC. The rearrangement links TRBV5-1 to TRBJ2-1; 10 bases map to TRBD2. CDR3 length: 15 residues. CDR1 and CDR2 (germline): SGHRS, YFSETQ. V was clipped by 2 bases and J by 10 bases; unmatched bases: 9.

J is TRBJ1-3 and V is TRBV2, with TRBD1 matching over 9 bases. With 6 bases clipped from V and 3 bases from J, the junction kept 3 bases outside the gene matches. CDR1 is SNHLY, CDR2 FYNNEI, per germline. CDR3 length: 14 amino acids. The CDR3 coding sequence is TGTGCCAGCAGCGGACAGGGGCATGGAAACACCATATATTTT. It specifies CASSGQGHGNTIYF.

The CDR3 protein is CASSPGGGNNQPQHF. In nucleotides, the CDR3 is TGTGCCAGCAGCCCTGGGGGGGGTAACAATCAGCCCCAGCATTTT. The V and J genes are TRBV7-3 and TRBJ1-5, with a possible D match to TRBD1 (5 bases). The germline V and J ends were trimmed by 5 bases and 3 bases, with 14 bases remaining between them. In germline, CDR1 is SGHTA, CDR2 FQGTGA. The length of the CDR3 is 15 residues.